This note documents a single T cell receptor (beta chain) sequence. What it binds is not known. Libraries were prepared by immunoSEQ multiplex PCR; TCRdb keeps only in-frame clonotypes and omits some of them. The sample yields 100,000 or so clones, around 76% seen once. This entry comes from a study of T cell responses to AZD1222 COVID-19 vaccine. V gave up 10 bases and J gave up 5 bases; unmatched junction bases: 9. The CDR3 is made up of 13 amino acids. Germline V CDR1 and CDR2: SGHDN, FVKESK. General observations from the study: Donors skewed white British and female; clonal diversity was possibly underestimated. Dominant at 160-218 and 743-854, vaccine-associated CD4 TCRs also spanned spike. Spike-specific TCR breadth and depth rose after two AZD1222 doses.

This TCR came from an adult in good health. The input for sequencing was peripheral blood, taken on day 0 of AZD1222 vaccination. The chain employs TRBV14 and TRBJ2-7, with 9 bases aligning to TRBD2. CDR3 coding DNA: TGTGCCACCTCAGCGGGGGGTAACGACGAGCAGTACTTC. Translating gives CATSAGGNDEQYF.